The next 30 T cell receptor beta chains were all read from a single sample in a study of blood T cell repertoires in COVID-19. TCRdb's copy holds only in-frame clones and misses some; the assay was immunoSEQ multiplex PCR. The table records roughly 200,000 clones, around nine tenths of them present only once. Specimen: peripheral blood. The receptors derive from a young man with active or convalescent COVID-19.

This sequence joins TRBV29-1 and TRBJ2-7, with 8 bases identical to TRBD1. This CDR3 contains 14 residues. Unmatched junction bases numbered 8, after V lost 5 bases and J lost 2 bases. CDR1 is SQVTM, CDR2 ANQGSEA, per germline. DNA of the CDR3: TGCAGCGTTCCCCACGGGACAGGTCCCTACGAGCAGTACTTC. Its protein is CSVPHGTGPYEQYF.

The V and J genes are TRBV5-1 and TRBJ1-1; perhaps TRBD1 as D (5 bases). The CDR3 consists of 13 residues. V was clipped by 2 bases and J by 1 base, with 6 bases between them. Per germline, CDR1 SGHRS and CDR2 YFSETQ. The DNA for the CDR3 is TGCGCCAGCAGCTTAACAGGGAACACTGAAGCTTTCTTT. Protein sequence: CASSLTGNTEAFF.

The gene calls are TRBV12-3 or TRBV12-4 and TRBJ1-1; D remains ambiguous. V lost 5 bases to trimming and J lost 8 bases, with 12 bases between them. The CDR3 has 12 amino acids. The CDR3 region is CASSPPLEEAFF. CDR3 nucleotide sequence: TGTGCCAGCAGTCCCCCGCTGGAGGAAGCTTTCTTT.

This CDR3 reads CATSSPIAGAYNEQFF. The CDR3 DNA is TGTGCCACCAGCAGCCCTATAGCGGGAGCCTACAATGAGCAGTTCTTC. The rearrangement joins TRBV15 to TRBJ2-1; 9 bases agree with TRBD2. The CDR3 spans 16 residues. V trimming: 3 bases; J trimming: 2 bases; junction bases outside the gene matches: 5. Germline CDR1 reads LNHNV; CDR2 reads YYDKDF (reference sequence).

This clone was observed a handful of times. The chain carries TRBV5-1 and TRBJ2-7; 15 nucleotides match TRBD2. The CDR3 extends over 19 amino acids. The germline V gene has CDR1 SGHRS and CDR2 YFSETQ. V trimming: 4 bases; J trimming: 1 base; junction bases outside the gene matches: 12. CDR3 sequence (DNA): TGCGCCAGCAGCCTCACACTACCGGGACTAGCGGGGGGTTCCTACGAGCAGTACTTC. Its translation is CASSLTLPGLAGGSYEQYF.

The chain has TRBV5-1 and TRBJ2-6; the D gene is possibly TRBD1 (6 bases). The CDR3 totals 18 residues. Germline V lookup: CDR1 SGHRS, CDR2 YFSETQ. With 2 bases removed from V and 3 bases from J, the gap between germline ends came to 18 bases. The CDR3 here is CASSFLTGSVGGANVLTF. In nucleotides, the CDR3 is TGCGCCAGCAGCTTCTTAACAGGGAGCGTAGGTGGGGCCAACGTCCTGACTTTC.

V usage is TRBV5-5 and J usage is TRBJ1-5; TRBD1 might be the D (6 bases). Trimming cost V 4 bases and J 5 bases, with 13 bases left between them. The V gene's germline CDR1 is SGHKS and CDR2 YYEKEE (reference sequence). The CDR3 covers 14 residues. CDR3 coding DNA: TGTGCCAGCAGCCGAGGGGGTTTAGATCAGCCCCAGCATTTT. Amino acids: CASSRGGLDQPQHF.

The V call is TRBV19, the J call TRBJ1-3; D not certain. Germline lookup yields CDR1 LNHDA and CDR2 SQIVND (reference sequence). V was pared by 5 bases and J by 5 bases, with 16 bases between. The length of the CDR3 is 15 residues. The CDR3: CASSALAGRRNTIYF. In nucleotides, the CDR3 is TGTGCCAGTAGTGCTCTAGCAGGACGTAGAAACACCATATATTTT.

The chain links TRBV2 to TRBJ2-2, with D possibly being TRBD1 (6 bases). The V gene lost 2 bases and the J gene lost 5 bases, with 9 bases spanning the gap. Germline CDR1 and CDR2: SNHLY and FYNNEI. There are 14 residues in the CDR3. CDR3 sequence reads: CASSETRGTGELFF. CDR3 in DNA: TGTGCCAGCAGTGAAACCAGGGGAACCGGGGAGCTGTTTTTT.

The chain recombines TRBV2 with TRBJ1-5, with D tentatively TRBD1 (6 bases). The CDR3 runs to 16 residues. Germline assignment: CDR1 SNHLY and CDR2 FYNNEI. V dropped 1 base and J dropped 2 bases, with 12 bases sitting between them. The CDR3 nucleotides read TGTGCCAGCAGTGAAGGGACAGCCAAAGGCAATCAGCCCCAGCATTTT. It is translated as CASSEGTAKGNQPQHF.

The chain joins TRBV19 to TRBJ1-4, with 7 bases identical to TRBD1. The V gene end was trimmed by 5 bases and the J gene end by 1 base; junction bases not matched to a gene: 4. This CDR3 has 15 amino acids. The germline V gene encodes CDR1 LNHDA and CDR2 SQIVND (reference sequence). DNA of the CDR3: TGTGCCAGTAGTCCGAGACAGGGAACTAATGAAAAACTGTTTTTT. This encodes CASSPRQGTNEKLFF.

V is TRBV29-1 and J is TRBJ1-1; D might be TRBD1 (6 bases). Germline CDR1 SQVTM, CDR2 ANQGSEA. This CDR3 has 14 residues. Deletions cut 0 bases from V and 5 bases from J, with 13 bases between. The CDR3 is CSVEDPDSWTEAFF. The CDR3 DNA reads TGCAGCGTTGAAGATCCGGACAGCTGGACTGAAGCTTTCTTT.

The chain carries TRBV4-2 and TRBJ1-2; TRBD1 matches 8 bases. Germline CDR1 is LGHNA and CDR2 is YNFKEQ. V lost 0 bases and J lost 2; bases outside the gene matches: 2. This CDR3 is built from 15 residues. This chain's CDR3 is CASSQERTGNYGYTF. The CDR3 nucleotides read TGTGCCAGCAGCCAAGAACGGACAGGGAACTATGGCTACACCTTC.

The chain joins TRBV7-6 to TRBJ2-1; TRBD2 agrees at 8 bases. Germline trimming cut 3 bases from V and 0 bases from J; bases unmatched to any gene: 10. The CDR3 has 18 amino acids. The V gene's germline CDR1 is SGHVS and CDR2 FNYEAQ. This CDR3 is CASSFSSTSGHSYNEQFF. The CDR3 DNA reads as TGTGCCAGCAGCTTTAGCTCTACTAGCGGACACTCCTACAATGAGCAGTTCTTC.

This sequence joins TRBV28 and TRBJ1-5; tentatively, D is TRBD1 (5 bases). The V gene's germline CDR1 is MDHEN and CDR2 SYDVKM. This CDR3 contains 15 residues. Deletions cut 1 base from V and 2 bases from J, with 9 bases between. The CDR3 loop reads CASSLSGLGNQPQHF. For the CDR3, the DNA is TGTGCCAGCAGTTTATCAGGGCTGGGCAATCAGCCCCAGCATTTT. Together with reference TRBV28 and TRBJ1-5, the CDR3 gives the full variable domain: DVKVTQSSRYLVKRTGEKVFLECVQDMDHENMFWYRQDPGLGLRLIYFSYDVKMKEKGDIPEGYSVSREKKERFSLILESASTNQTSMYLCASSLSGLGNQPQHFGDGTRLSIL.

The chain employs TRBV5-1 and TRBJ1-2, with 8 bases identical to TRBD1. Germline CDR1 is SGHRS and CDR2 is YFSETQ. CDR3 size: 14 residues. The ends lost 3 bases at V and 5 bases at J; junction bases unmatched: 6. CDR3 coding DNA: TGCGCCAGCAGCTCCGGGGACAGGCGATATGGCTACACCTTC. Protein: CASSSGDRRYGYTF. Together with reference TRBV5-1 and TRBJ1-2, the CDR3 gives the full variable domain: KAGVTQTPRYLIKTRGQQVTLSCSPISGHRSVSWYQQTPGQGLQFLFEYFSETQRNKGNFPGRFSGRQFSNSRSEMNVSTLELGDSALYLCASSSGDRRYGYTFGSGTRLTVV.

This rearrangement joins TRBV10-3 to TRBJ2-2; 10 nucleotides agree with TRBD1. This CDR3 region has 19 residues. J was trimmed by 6 bases and V by 6 bases; bases with no gene match: 19. Germline CDR1 and CDR2: ENHRY and SYGVKD. CDR3 loop: CAIRLTEIGRQGAPGELFF. The CDR3 region has the DNA TGTGCCATCAGACTGACTGAGATCGGCCGACAGGGGGCTCCCGGGGAGCTGTTTTTT.

The rearrangement uses TRBV19 and TRBJ1-2, with TRBD1 matching over 7 bases. V lost 5 bases and J lost 5; bases outside the gene matches: 8. Germline V CDR1 and CDR2: LNHDA, SQIVND (reference sequence). The CDR3 sequence is 14 residues long. This CDR3 is CASSENSGGYGYTF. CDR3 DNA sequence: TGTGCCAGTAGTGAGAACTCAGGGGGGTATGGCTACACCTTC.

CDR3 DNA sequence: TGTGCCAGCAGCCAAGACTCACAGAACAATGGCTACACCTTC. It is translated as CASSQDSQNNGYTF. J is TRBJ1-2 and V is TRBV4-2; D gene uncertain. The CDR3 is made up of 14 amino acids. V lost 0 bases, J lost 6 bases, and 11 bases lay in between. The germline V gene has CDR1 LGHNA and CDR2 YNFKEQ.

The V gene is TRBV15, the J gene TRBJ2-1, with a tentative D call TRBD2 (5 bases). The CDR3 consists of 15 residues. V was cut by 1 base and J by 2 bases, with 9 bases left in between. The germline V gene encodes CDR1 LNHNV and CDR2 YYDKDF (reference sequence). The CDR3 nucleotides read TGTGCCACCAGCAGAGGGAGAGGGACCTACAATGAGCAGTTCTTC. Translation: CATSRGRGTYNEQFF.

Only a few counts were recorded for this clone. The V gene is TRBV6-5, the J gene TRBJ1-5; tentative D call: TRBD1 (6 bases). The CDR3 is 15 amino acids. From germline, CDR1 is MNHEY and CDR2 SVGAGI. Between the trimmed V and J ends, which lost 0 bases and 4 bases, there was a span of 10 bases. The CDR3 region is CASSYSRQENQPQHF. The CDR3 bases are TGTGCCAGCAGTTACTCCCGACAGGAAAATCAGCCCCAGCATTTT.

This chain connects TRBV7-3 to TRBJ2-1, with D possibly TRBD1 on 7 matching bases. The CDR3 length is 13 residues. V lost 5 bases and J 4 bases, leaving 9 bases between the germline ends. Per germline, CDR1 SGHTA and CDR2 FQGTGA. This CDR3 is CASSAGQYNEQFF. CDR3 nucleotide sequence: TGTGCCAGCAGCGCGGGACAGTACAATGAGCAGTTCTTC.

This clone was recorded once. V usage is TRBV3-1 (or the pseudogene TRBV3-2) and J usage is TRBJ1-5, with D possibly matching TRBD1 (5 bases). CDR3 length equals 15 residues. V lost 0 bases and J lost 8, with 14 bases in between. Germline loops: CDR1 LGHDT, CDR2 YNNKEL (reference sequence). CDR3 amino acids: CASSQDISGLEPQHF. CDR3 nucleotide sequence: TGTGCCAGCAGCCAAGACATCTCAGGGTTGGAGCCCCAGCATTTT.

This sequence joins TRBV19 and TRBJ2-1; 8 bases agree with TRBD1. From germline, CDR1 is LNHDA and CDR2 SQIVND (reference sequence). CDR3 length: 15 amino acids. J was trimmed by 9 bases and V by 3 bases; bases with no gene match: 10. The CDR3 region has the DNA TGTGCCAGTAGTATTTCCAGGGGGCGCAAAGGTGAGCAGTTCTTC. Its translation: CASSISRGRKGEQFF.

The rearrangement links TRBV2 to TRBJ1-5; no firm D call. Germline loops: CDR1 SNHLY, CDR2 FYNNEI. V was shortened by 6 bases and J by 4 bases, with 10 bases between the two germline ends. This CDR3 is 13 amino acids long. CDR3 loop: CASRYRVNQPQHF. The DNA of the CDR3 is TGTGCCAGCAGGTACAGAGTAAATCAGCCCCAGCATTTT. Combining the CDR3 with reference TRBV2 and TRBJ1-5 gives the whole variable domain EPEVTQTPSHQVTQMGQEVILRCVPISNHLYFYWYRQILGQKVEFLVSFYNNEISEKSEIFDDQFSVERPDGSNFTLKIRSTKLEDSAMYFCASRYRVNQPQHFGDGTRLSIL.

The chain carries TRBV30 and TRBJ1-1; tentative D call: TRBD1 (6 bases). V gave up 1 base and J gave up 8 bases, with 14 bases separating them. This CDR3 contains 13 residues. The germline V gene encodes CDR1 GTSNPN and CDR2 SVGIG (reference sequence). Here the CDR3 reads CAWSDIRGTEAFF. In DNA, the CDR3 is TGTGCCTGGAGTGACATTAGGGGGACGGAAGCTTTCTTT.

V and J are TRBV21-1 and TRBJ1-5; the table names TRBD1, a call not compared with the DNA. TRBV21-1 is deemed a pseudogene. The CDR3 covers 17 residues. This CDR3 reads CASSNLGTGVGNQPQHF. As DNA, the CDR3 is TGTGCCAGCAGCAACCTCGGGACAGGGGTTGGCAATCAGCCCCAGCATTTT.

CDR3 protein: CASSLRTTGIYEQYF. For the CDR3, the DNA is TGTGCCAGTAGTCTTCGAACGACAGGGATCTACGAGCAGTACTTC. J is TRBJ2-7 and V is TRBV19; 7 positions match TRBD1. Germline-derived CDR1 and CDR2 are LNHDA and SQIVND (reference sequence). Germline trimming cut 5 bases from V and 3 bases from J; bases unmatched to any gene: 10. This CDR3 has 15 residues.

J is TRBJ2-1 and V is TRBV4-1; 14 bases agree with TRBD2. CDR1 and CDR2 (germline): MGHRA, YSYEKL. V was clipped by 4 bases and J by 6 bases; unmatched bases: 5. This CDR3 comprises 16 residues. CDR3: CASSRGLAGVSNEQFF. CDR3 sequence (DNA): TGCGCCAGCAGCCGGGGACTAGCGGGAGTCAGCAATGAGCAGTTCTTC.

This chain connects TRBV7-9 to TRBJ2-1, with a tentative D call TRBD1 (5 bases). With 1 base removed from V and 5 bases from J, the gap between germline ends came to 9 bases. Germline values: CDR1 SEHNR, CDR2 FQNEAQ (reference sequence). CDR3 length: 14 amino acids. This chain's CDR3 is CASSLGAGNNEQFF. The CDR3 DNA sequence: TGTGCCAGCAGCTTAGGGGCAGGGAACAATGAGCAGTTCTTC.